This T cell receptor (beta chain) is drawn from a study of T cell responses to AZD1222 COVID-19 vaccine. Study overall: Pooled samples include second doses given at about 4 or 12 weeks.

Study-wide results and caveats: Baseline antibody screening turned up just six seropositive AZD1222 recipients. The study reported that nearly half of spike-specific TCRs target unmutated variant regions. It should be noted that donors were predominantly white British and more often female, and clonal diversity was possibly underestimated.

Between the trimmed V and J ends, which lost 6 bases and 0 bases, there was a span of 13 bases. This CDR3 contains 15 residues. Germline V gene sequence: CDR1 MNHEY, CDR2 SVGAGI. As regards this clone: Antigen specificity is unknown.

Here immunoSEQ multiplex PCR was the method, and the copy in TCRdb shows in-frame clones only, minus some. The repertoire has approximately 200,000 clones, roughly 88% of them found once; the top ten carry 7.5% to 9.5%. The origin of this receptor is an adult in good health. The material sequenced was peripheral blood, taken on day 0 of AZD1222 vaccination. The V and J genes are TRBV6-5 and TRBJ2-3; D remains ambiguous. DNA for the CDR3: TGTGCCAGCAGAAACCACGCCGGGAGCACAGATACGCAGTATTTT. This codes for CASRNHAGSTDTQYF.